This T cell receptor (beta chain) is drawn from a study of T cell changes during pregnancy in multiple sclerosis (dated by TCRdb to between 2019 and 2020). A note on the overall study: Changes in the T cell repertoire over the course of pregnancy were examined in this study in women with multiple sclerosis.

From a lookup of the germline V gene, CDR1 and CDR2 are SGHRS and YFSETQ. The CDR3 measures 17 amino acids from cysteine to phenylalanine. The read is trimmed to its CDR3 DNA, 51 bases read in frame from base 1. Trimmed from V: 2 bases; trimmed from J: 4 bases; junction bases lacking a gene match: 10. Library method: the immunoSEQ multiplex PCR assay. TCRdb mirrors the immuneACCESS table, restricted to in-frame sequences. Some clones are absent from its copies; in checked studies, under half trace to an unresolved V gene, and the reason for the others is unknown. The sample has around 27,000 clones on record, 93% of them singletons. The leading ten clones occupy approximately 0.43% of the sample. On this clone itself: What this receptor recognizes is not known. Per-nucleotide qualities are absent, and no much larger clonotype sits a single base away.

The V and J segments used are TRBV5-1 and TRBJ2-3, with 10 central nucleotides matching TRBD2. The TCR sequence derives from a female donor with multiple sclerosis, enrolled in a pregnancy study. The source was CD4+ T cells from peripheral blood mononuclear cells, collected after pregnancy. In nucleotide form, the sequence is TGCGCCAGCAGCTTTGTCCTAGCGGGAGACGAATCAGATACGCAGTATTTT. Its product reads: CASSFVLAGDESDTQYF.